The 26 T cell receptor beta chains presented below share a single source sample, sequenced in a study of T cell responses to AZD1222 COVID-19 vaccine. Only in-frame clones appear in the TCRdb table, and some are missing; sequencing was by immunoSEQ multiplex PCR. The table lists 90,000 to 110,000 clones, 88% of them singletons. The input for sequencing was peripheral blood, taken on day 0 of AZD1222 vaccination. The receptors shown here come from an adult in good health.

CDR3 in amino acids: CASSLGQGAYEQYF. CDR3 nucleotides: TGTGCCAGCAGCTTAGGACAGGGTGCCTACGAGCAGTACTTC. The chain employs TRBV7-8 and TRBJ2-7; 7 bases fit TRBD1. The J segment lost 2 bases and the V segment lost 1 base, leaving 2 bases of the junction unmatched. The CDR3 has 14 residues. Germline CDR1 SGHVS, CDR2 FQNEAQ.

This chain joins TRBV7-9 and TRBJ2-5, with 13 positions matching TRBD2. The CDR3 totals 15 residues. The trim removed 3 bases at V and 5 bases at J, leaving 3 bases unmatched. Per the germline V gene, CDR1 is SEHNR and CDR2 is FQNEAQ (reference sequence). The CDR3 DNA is TGTGCCAGCAGCTTTGGACTAGCGGGGGCTGAGACCCAGTACTTC. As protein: CASSFGLAGAETQYF.

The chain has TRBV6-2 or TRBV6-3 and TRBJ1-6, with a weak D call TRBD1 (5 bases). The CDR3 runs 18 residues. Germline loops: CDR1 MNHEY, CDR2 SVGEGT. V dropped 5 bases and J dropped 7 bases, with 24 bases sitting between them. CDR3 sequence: CASSSGTWGSPWNSPLHF. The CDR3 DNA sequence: TGTGCCAGCAGTAGTGGGACTTGGGGCTCACCTTGGAATTCACCCCTCCACTTT.

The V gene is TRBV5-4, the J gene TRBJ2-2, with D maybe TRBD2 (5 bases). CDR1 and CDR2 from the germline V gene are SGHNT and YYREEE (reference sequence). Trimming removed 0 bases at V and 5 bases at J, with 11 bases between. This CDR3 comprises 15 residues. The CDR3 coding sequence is TGTGCCAGCAGCTTGGTGGTGGGAGAAACCGGGGAGCTGTTTTTT. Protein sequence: CASSLVVGETGELFF.

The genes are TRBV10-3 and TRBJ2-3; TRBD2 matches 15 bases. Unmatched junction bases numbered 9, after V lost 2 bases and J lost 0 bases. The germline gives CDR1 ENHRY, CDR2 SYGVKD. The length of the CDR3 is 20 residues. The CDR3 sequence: CAISEPQGLAGGPSTDTQYF. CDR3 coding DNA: TGTGCCATCAGTGAGCCCCAGGGACTAGCGGGAGGCCCTAGCACAGATACGCAGTATTTT.

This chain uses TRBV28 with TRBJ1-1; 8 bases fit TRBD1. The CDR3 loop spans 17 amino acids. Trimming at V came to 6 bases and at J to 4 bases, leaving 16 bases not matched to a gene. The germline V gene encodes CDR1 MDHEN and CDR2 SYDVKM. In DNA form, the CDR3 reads TGTGCCAGCAGCCCCGTTCGGGCAGGGGGCTTTCGCACTGAAGCTTTCTTT. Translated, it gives CASSPVRAGGFRTEAFF.

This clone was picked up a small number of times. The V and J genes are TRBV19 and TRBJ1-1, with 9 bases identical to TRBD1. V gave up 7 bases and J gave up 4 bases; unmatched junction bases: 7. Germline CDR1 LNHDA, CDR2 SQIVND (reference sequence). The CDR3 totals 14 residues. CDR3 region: CASTQQGARTEAFF. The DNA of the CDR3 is TGTGCCAGTACCCAACAGGGGGCGCGCACTGAAGCTTTCTTT.

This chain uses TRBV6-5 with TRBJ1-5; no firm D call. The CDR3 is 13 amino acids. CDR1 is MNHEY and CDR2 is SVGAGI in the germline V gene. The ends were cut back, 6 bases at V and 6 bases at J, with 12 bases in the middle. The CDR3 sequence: CASRPSIGQPQHF. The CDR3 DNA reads TGTGCCAGCAGGCCCTCTATTGGTCAGCCCCAGCATTTT.

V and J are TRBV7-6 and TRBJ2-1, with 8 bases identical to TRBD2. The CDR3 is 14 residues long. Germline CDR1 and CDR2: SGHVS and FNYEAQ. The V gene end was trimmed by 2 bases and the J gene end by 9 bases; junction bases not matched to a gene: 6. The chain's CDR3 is CASSLSDSGTEQFF. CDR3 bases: TGTGCCAGCAGCTTAAGTGATAGCGGGACTGAGCAGTTCTTC.

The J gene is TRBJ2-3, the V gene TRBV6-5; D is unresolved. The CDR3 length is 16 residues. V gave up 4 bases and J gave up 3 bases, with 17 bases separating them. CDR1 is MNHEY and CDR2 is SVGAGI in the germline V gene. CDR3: CASSFYSSRVTDTQYF. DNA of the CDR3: TGTGCCAGCAGTTTTTACAGCTCCCGAGTAACAGATACGCAGTATTTT.

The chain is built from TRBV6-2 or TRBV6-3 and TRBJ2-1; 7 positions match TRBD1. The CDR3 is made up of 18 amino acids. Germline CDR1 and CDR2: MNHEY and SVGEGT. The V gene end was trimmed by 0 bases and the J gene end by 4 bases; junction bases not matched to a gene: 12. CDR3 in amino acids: CASSYSLHRGDRYNEQFF. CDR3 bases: TGTGCCAGCAGTTACTCGCTTCACAGGGGCGACAGGTACAATGAGCAGTTCTTC.

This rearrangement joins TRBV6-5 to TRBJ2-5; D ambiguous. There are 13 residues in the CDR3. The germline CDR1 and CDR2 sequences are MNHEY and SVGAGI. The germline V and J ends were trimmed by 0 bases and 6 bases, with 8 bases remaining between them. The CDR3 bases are TGTGCCAGCAGTTACTCCCCTAGGCAGACCCAGTACTTC. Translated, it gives CASSYSPRQTQYF.

The CDR3 DNA follows: TGTGCCAGCAGCCAAGATCAGACAAAGAGTGCTTTCTTT. Encoded protein: CASSQDQTKSAFF. The chain has TRBV14 and TRBJ1-1; the D is unclear. This CDR3 comprises 13 residues. Germline CDR1 SGHDN, CDR2 FVKESK. The V and J ends lost 0 bases and 11 bases respectively, with 13 bases between them.

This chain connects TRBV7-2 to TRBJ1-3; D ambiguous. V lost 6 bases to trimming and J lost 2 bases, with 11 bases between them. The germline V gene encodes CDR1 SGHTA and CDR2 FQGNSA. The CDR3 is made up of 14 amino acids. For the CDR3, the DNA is TGTGCCAGCAGTCCGGGCAGGCCTGGAAACACCATATATTTT. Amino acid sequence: CASSPGRPGNTIYF.

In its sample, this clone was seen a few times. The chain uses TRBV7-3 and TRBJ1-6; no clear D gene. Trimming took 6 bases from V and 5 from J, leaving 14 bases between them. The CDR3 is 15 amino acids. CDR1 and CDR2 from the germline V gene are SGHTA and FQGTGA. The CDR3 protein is CASSSGRLDNSPLHF. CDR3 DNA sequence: TGTGCCAGCAGTTCGGGGAGGTTAGATAATTCACCCCTCCACTTT.

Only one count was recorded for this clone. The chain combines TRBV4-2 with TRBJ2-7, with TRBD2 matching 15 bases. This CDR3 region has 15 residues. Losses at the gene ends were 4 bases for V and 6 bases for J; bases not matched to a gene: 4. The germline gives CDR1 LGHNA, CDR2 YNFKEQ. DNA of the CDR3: TGTGCCAGCAGCCCGGGACTAGCGGGAGGCGGCGAGCAGTACGTC. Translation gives CASSPGLAGGGEQYV.

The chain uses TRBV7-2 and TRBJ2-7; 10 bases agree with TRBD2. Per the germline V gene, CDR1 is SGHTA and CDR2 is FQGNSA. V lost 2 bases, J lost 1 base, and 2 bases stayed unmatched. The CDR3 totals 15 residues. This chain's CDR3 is CASSLSGGASYEQYF. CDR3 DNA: TGTGCCAGCAGCTTAAGCGGGGGGGCTTCCTACGAGCAGTACTTC.

CDR3: CASSASQAYYGYTF. In DNA form, the CDR3 reads TGCGCCAGCAGCGCTTCCCAGGCTTACTATGGCTACACCTTC. The chain has TRBV5-1 and TRBJ1-2; D ambiguous. V lost 4 bases, J lost 3 bases, and 13 bases lay in between. From germline, CDR1 is SGHRS and CDR2 YFSETQ. This CDR3 region has 14 residues.

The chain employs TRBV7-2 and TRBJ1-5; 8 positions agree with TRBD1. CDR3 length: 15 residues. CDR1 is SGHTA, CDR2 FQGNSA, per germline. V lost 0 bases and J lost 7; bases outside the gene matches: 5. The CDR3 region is CASSLAAGGGQPQHF. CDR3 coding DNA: TGTGCCAGCAGCTTAGCGGCAGGGGGCGGACAGCCCCAGCATTTT.

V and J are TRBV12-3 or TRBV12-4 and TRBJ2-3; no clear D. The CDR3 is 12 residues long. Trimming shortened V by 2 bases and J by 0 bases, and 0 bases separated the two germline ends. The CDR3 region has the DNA TGTGCCAGCAGTTTAAGCACAGATACGCAGTATTTT. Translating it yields CASSLSTDTQYF.

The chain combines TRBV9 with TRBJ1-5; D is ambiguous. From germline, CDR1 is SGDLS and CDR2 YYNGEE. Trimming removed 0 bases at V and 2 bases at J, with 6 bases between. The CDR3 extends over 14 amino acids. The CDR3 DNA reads TGTGCCAGCAGCGTAGGCAGTGGCAATCAGCCCCAGCATTTT. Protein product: CASSVGSGNQPQHF.

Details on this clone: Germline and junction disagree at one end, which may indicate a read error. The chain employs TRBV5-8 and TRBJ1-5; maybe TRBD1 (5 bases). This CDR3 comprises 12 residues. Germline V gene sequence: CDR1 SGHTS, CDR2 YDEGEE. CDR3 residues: CASSPGDQPQHF. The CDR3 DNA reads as TGTGCCAGCAGTCCGGGGGATCAACCCCAGCATTTT. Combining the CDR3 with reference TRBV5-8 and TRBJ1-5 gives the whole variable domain EAGVTQSPTHLIKTRGQQATLRCSPISGHTSVYWYQQALGLGLQFLLWYDEGEERNRGNFPPRFSGRQFPNYSSELNVNALELEDSALYLCASSPGDQPQHFGDGTRLSIL.

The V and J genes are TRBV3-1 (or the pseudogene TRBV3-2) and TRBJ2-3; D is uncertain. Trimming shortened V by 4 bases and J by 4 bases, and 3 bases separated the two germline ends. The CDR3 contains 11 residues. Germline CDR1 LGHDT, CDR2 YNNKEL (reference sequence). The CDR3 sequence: CASSLSDTQYF. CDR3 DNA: TGTGCCAGCAGCCTATCAGATACGCAGTATTTT.

The CDR3 nucleotides read TGTGCCAGCAGCTTCGGGACTAGCGGGGCCCTGTCCTACAATGAGCAGTTCTTC. This codes for CASSFGTSGALSYNEQFF. The genes are TRBV5-4 and TRBJ2-1; 13 positions agree with TRBD2. Looked up from germline, CDR1 is SGHNT and CDR2 is YYREEE (reference sequence). CDR3 length: 18 residues. Trimming at V came to 2 bases and at J to 1 base, leaving 6 bases not matched to a gene.

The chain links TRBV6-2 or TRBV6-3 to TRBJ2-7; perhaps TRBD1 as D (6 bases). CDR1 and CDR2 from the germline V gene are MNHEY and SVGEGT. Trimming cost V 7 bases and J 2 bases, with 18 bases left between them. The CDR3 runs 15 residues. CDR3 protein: CASTPLTGSTYEQYF. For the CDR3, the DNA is TGTGCCAGCACCCCATTGACAGGTAGCACCTACGAGCAGTACTTC.

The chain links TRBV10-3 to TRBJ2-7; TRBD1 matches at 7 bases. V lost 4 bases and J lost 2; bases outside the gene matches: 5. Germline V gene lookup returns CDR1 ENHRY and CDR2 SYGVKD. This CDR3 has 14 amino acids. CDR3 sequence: CAISVGDSAYEQYF. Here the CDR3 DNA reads TGTGCCATCAGTGTAGGGGACAGCGCCTACGAGCAGTACTTC.